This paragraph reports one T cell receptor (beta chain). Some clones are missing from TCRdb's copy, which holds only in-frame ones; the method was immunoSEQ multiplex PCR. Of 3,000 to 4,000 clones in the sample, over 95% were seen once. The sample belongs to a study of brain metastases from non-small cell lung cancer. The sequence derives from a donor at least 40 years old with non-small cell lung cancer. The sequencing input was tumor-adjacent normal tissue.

The CDR3 spells CASSPHREGYNEQFF. CDR3 sequence (DNA): TGTGCCAGCAGCCCACACAGGGAAGGCTATAATGAGCAGTTCTTC. The chain is built from TRBV9 and TRBJ2-1, with a possible D match to TRBD1 (6 bases). The CDR3 contains 15 residues. The V and J ends lost 4 bases and 7 bases respectively, with 18 bases between them. The germline V gene has CDR1 SGDLS and CDR2 YYNGEE.